This note documents a single TCR beta chain sequence. Sequencing used immunoSEQ multiplex PCR; TCRdb keeps in-frame clones, though not all of them. Of under 15,000 clones in the sample, 90% to 95% were seen once. Germline-derived CDR1 and CDR2 are SGHTA and FQGTGA. CDR3 length: 18 residues. This specimen comes from a study of T cell changes during pregnancy in multiple sclerosis. The sequence was collected from a female donor with multiple sclerosis, enrolled in a pregnancy study. Material: CD4+ T cells from peripheral blood mononuclear cells, obtained before pregnancy. The V and J genes are TRBV7-3 and TRBJ2-6; D is uncertain. CDR3 loop: CPAAYCERLQSRANVLTF. CDR3 nucleotide sequence: TGTCCAGCAGCTTACTGTGAGCGCTTACAAAGTCGGGCCAACGTCCTGACTTTC.